The 20 T cell receptor beta chains presented below share a single source sample, sequenced in a study of identical twins. In TCRdb, the 5' RACE reads were re-called with MiXCR into one record per CDR3 protein. The sample has more than 200,000 distinct CDR3 sequences, roughly a tenth seen once. Sequencing used memory (CD45RO+) T cells sorted from blood. The receptors originated from a woman aged 18-30 years in good health.

The sample holds a few counts of this clonotype. This chain joins TRBV27 and TRBJ2-5; 12 bases fit TRBD2. V shed 2 bases, J shed 4 bases, and the junction held 5 bases outside the gene matches. Germline CDR1 MNHEY, CDR2 SMNVEV (reference sequence). The CDR3 runs 16 residues. The CDR3, as DNA: TGTGCCAGCAGTTTAACTAGCGGGGGGTATAGAGAGACCCAGTACTTC. Amino acid sequence: CASSLTSGGYRETQYF.

As for this clonotype: This may be a read error: a much more frequent sequence differs by one nucleotide. The V and J genes are TRBV20-1 and TRBJ2-2; D gene unclear. CDR3 size: 10 residues. Trimming shortened V by 4 bases and J by 6 bases, and 3 bases separated the two germline ends. Looked up from germline, CDR1 is DFQATT and CDR2 is SNEGSKA (reference sequence). The CDR3, as DNA: TGCAGTGCTACCCCCGGGGAGCTGTTTTTT. As protein: CSATPGELFF.

The chain couples TRBV5-1 to TRBJ2-3; possibly TRBD2 for D (5 bases). The CDR3 is made up of 16 amino acids. V was shortened by 0 bases and J by 3 bases, with 14 bases between the two germline ends. Germline assignment: CDR1 SGHRS and CDR2 YFSETQ. CDR3 in amino acids: CASSLAFGKGTDTQYF. The CDR3 DNA is TGCGCCAGCAGCTTGGCCTTCGGGAAGGGTACAGATACGCAGTATTTT. The full variable domain, completed using reference TRBV5-1 and TRBJ2-3, is KAGVTQTPRYLIKTRGQQVTLSCSPISGHRSVSWYQQTPGQGLQFLFEYFSETQRNKGNFPGRFSGRQFSNSRSEMNVSTLELGDSALYLCASSLAFGKGTDTQYFGPGTRLTVL.

This sequence joins TRBV12-3 or TRBV12-4 and TRBJ2-1; D not resolved. With 5 bases removed from V and 8 bases from J, the gap between germline ends came to 7 bases. The CDR3 has 11 residues. As DNA, the CDR3 is TGTGCCAGCAGTCCTTTTGATGAGCAGTTCTTC. The encoded protein is CASSPFDEQFF.

The chain joins TRBV7-2 to TRBJ1-4; no clear D. The CDR3 sequence is 15 residues long. Trimming stripped 5 bases from V and 4 bases from J, with 14 bases between. Germline V gene data show CDR1 as SGHTA and CDR2 as FQGNSA. Here the CDR3 DNA reads TGTGCCAGCAGCCCAGTCAAGGTCTTTAATGAAAAACTGTTTTTT. As protein: CASSPVKVFNEKLFF.

This clonotype was found many times. The rearrangement links TRBV10-3 to TRBJ2-3, with D perhaps matching TRBD1 or TRBD2 (6 bases each). Per the germline V gene, CDR1 is ENHRY and CDR2 is SYGVKD. The V gene lost 6 bases and the J gene lost 2 bases, with 15 bases spanning the gap. The CDR3 is 15 amino acids. CDR3: CAIRPSGADTDTQYF. CDR3 in DNA: TGTGCCATCAGGCCCTCGGGGGCCGACACAGATACGCAGTATTTT.

This rearrangement joins TRBV2 to TRBJ2-3, with a weak D call TRBD2 (7 bases). V was trimmed by 3 bases and J by 0 bases, leaving 13 bases between them. The CDR3 loop spans 16 amino acids. CDR1 and CDR2 from the germline V gene are SNHLY and FYNNEI. CDR3 in DNA: TGTGCCAGCAGTGAGTCGAGGGGGGGGAGCACAGATACGCAGTATTTT. This codes for CASSESRGGSTDTQYF.

This clonotype was counted ten times or more. J is TRBJ1-1 and V is TRBV29-1; the D is unclear. V lost 7 bases, J lost 2 bases, and 5 bases lay in between. The CDR3 is 10 amino acids. CDR1 SQVTM and CDR2 ANQGSEA come from the germline V gene. CDR3 nucleotides: TGCAGCGCCCAAAACACTGAAGCTTTCTTT. Protein sequence: CSAQNTEAFF.

This clonotype appeared a few times. The chain combines TRBV20-1 with TRBJ1-2; D call uncertain. V lost 3 bases and J 3 bases, leaving 8 bases between the germline ends. This CDR3 has 12 residues. Germline V lookup: CDR1 DFQATT, CDR2 SNEGSKA (reference sequence). The CDR3 nucleotides are TGCAGTGCTAGTGCGGATTACTATGGCTACACCTTC. Its translation: CSASADYYGYTF.

CDR3 protein: CSARIIAGVYEQYF. The CDR3 DNA follows: TGCAGTGCTAGAATAATAGCAGGGGTCTACGAGCAGTACTTC. This sequence joins TRBV20-1 and TRBJ2-7, with D maybe TRBD1 (6 bases). The CDR3 contains 14 residues. Germline V gene lookup returns CDR1 DFQATT and CDR2 SNEGSKA (reference sequence). Deletions cut 2 bases from V and 3 bases from J, with 14 bases between.

V usage is TRBV6-1 and J usage is TRBJ2-5, with D tentatively TRBD2 (7 bases). The germline V gene has CDR1 MNHNS and CDR2 SASEGT. V was shortened by 6 bases and J by 2 bases, with 19 bases between the two germline ends. This CDR3 region has 16 residues. In DNA form, the CDR3 reads TGTGCCAGCAGAAGAGGGGGTAGCGGGCCTCAAGAGACCCAGTACTTC. Amino acids: CASRRGGSGPQETQYF.

DNA for the CDR3: TGTGCCAGCTCCAATTTGCTGCGGGGACGGATGAACACTGAAGCTTTCTTT. This sequence encodes CASSNLLRGRMNTEAFF. The chain carries TRBV4-2 and TRBJ1-1; weak D call: TRBD1 (5 bases). The CDR3 runs 17 residues. V lost 8 bases and J 0 bases, leaving 22 bases between the germline ends. Germline assignment: CDR1 LGHNA and CDR2 YNFKEQ.

This clonotype was seen repeatedly, ten times or more. The chain recombines TRBV20-1 with TRBJ1-5; 9 bases line up with TRBD1. This CDR3 contains 15 residues. CDR1 and CDR2 from the germline V gene are DFQATT and SNEGSKA (reference sequence). With V trimmed by 5 bases and J by 1 base, 6 bases remained unmatched. The CDR3 loop reads CSAPTGGDSNQPQHF. The CDR3, as DNA: TGCAGTGCTCCTACAGGGGGCGACAGCAATCAGCCCCAGCATTTT.

In its sample, this clonotype was seen a few times. This sequence joins TRBV20-1 and TRBJ2-5; the D is unclear. The CDR3 is made up of 12 amino acids. CDR1 is DFQATT, CDR2 SNEGSKA, per germline (reference sequence). Trimming stripped 6 bases from V and 3 bases from J, with 11 bases between. DNA for the CDR3: TGCAGTGCCAGTTTCTTGAAAGAGACCCAGTACTTC. This codes for CSASFLKETQYF.

This clonotype was observed many times. This chain joins TRBV20-1 and TRBJ2-5; the D is unclear. V lost 4 bases, J lost 4 bases, and 13 bases lay in between. This CDR3 contains 13 residues. The germline V gene encodes CDR1 DFQATT and CDR2 SNEGSKA (reference sequence). DNA for the CDR3: TGCAGTGCTATTAGTCCAGGTGGAGAGACCCAGTACTTC. It encodes CSAISPGGETQYF.

The V call is TRBV5-1, the J call TRBJ1-4; TRBD1 matches 7 bases. Germline V gives CDR1 SGHRS, CDR2 YFSETQ. Trimming cost V 2 bases and J 8 bases; bases outside gene matches: 6. The CDR3 consists of 14 residues. The CDR3 nucleotides are TGCGCCAGCAGCTTAGAGACAGGGAGGGAAAAACTGTTTTTT. It yields the protein CASSLETGREKLFF. Looking up the rest from reference TRBV5-1 and TRBJ1-4 gives the full variable domain: KAGVTQTPRYLIKTRGQQVTLSCSPISGHRSVSWYQQTPGQGLQFLFEYFSETQRNKGNFPGRFSGRQFSNSRSEMNVSTLELGDSALYLCASSLETGREKLFFGSGTQLSVL.

The CDR3 coding sequence is TGTGCCAGCAGCGTCCGGGACTACCCCTACAATGAGCAGTTCTTC. This translates into CASSVRDYPYNEQFF. This chain links TRBV3-1 with TRBJ2-1; the match to TRBD2 covers 7 bases. Germline V gives CDR1 LGHDT, CDR2 YNNKEL (reference sequence). CDR3 length: 15 residues. V gave up 5 bases and J gave up 2 bases; unmatched junction bases: 6.

This clonotype has a handful of counts. The chain recombines TRBV7-3 with TRBJ2-3; either TRBD1 or TRBD2 may supply D (5 bases each). The CDR3 is 15 residues long. V was pared by 2 bases and J by 6 bases, with 15 bases between. In germline, CDR1 is SGHTA, CDR2 FQGTGA. The CDR3 nucleotides read TGTGCCAGCAGCTTAGATCCTGGGGGATGGGATACGCAGTATTTT. Translating gives CASSLDPGGWDTQYF.

This clonotype appeared many times. The chain joins TRBV20-1 to TRBJ1-1; D is undetermined. Deletions cut 4 bases from V and 3 bases from J, with 9 bases between. Per the germline V gene, CDR1 is DFQATT and CDR2 is SNEGSKA (reference sequence). The CDR3 extends over 12 amino acids. The CDR3 DNA is TGCAGTGCTACCAAGTTCGACACTGAAGCTTTCTTT. Residues: CSATKFDTEAFF.

This rearrangement joins TRBV4-3 to TRBJ1-2; 7 bases are shared with TRBD1. With 1 base clipped from V and 4 bases from J, the junction kept 6 bases outside the gene matches. From germline, CDR1 is LGHNA and CDR2 YSLEER. The CDR3 has 15 amino acids. CDR3 region: CASSQVDRASYGYTF. The CDR3 DNA reads as TGCGCCAGCAGCCAAGTTGACAGGGCCTCCTATGGCTACACCTTC.